This T cell receptor (beta chain) is from a study of graft-versus-host responses after intestinal transplantation. Study information: Transplants were multivisceral, liver-intestinal, or isolated intestinal. The recipients all started with anti-thymocyte globulin induction and then took tacrolimus and steroids for about three years.

V lost 1 base, J lost 9 bases, and 6 bases stayed unmatched. The CDR3 spans 14 residues. The germline CDR1 and CDR2 sequences are GTSNPN and SVGIG (reference sequence). Libraries were prepared by immunoSEQ multiplex PCR; TCRdb keeps only in-frame clonotypes and omits some of them. In the table there are around 26,000 clones, less than 95% of which are singletons. This material consisted of PBMCs, taken 156 days after intestinal transplant. The chain joins TRBV30 to TRBJ2-1, with TRBD2 matching 10 bases. The TCR comes from a human patient who received an intestinal transplant, so some T cells may come from the graft donor. The CDR3 DNA reads as TGTGCCTGGAGTGAAAGCGGGGGGGCAAGTGAGCAGTTCTTC. Its protein product is CAWSESGGASEQFF. The full variable domain, in which reference TRBV30 and TRBJ2-1 provide the parts outside the CDR3, is SQTIHQWPATLVQPVGSPLSLECTVEGTSNPNLYWYRQAAGRGLQLLFYSVGIGQISSEVPQNLSASRPQDRQFILSSKKLLLSDSGFYLCAWSESGGASEQFFGPGTRLTVL.